The 7 T cell receptor beta chains presented below share a single source sample, sequenced in a study of T-cell memory formation after mild COVID-19. TCRdb re-called the 5' RACE reads with MiXCR, one entry per CDR3 protein. The sample yields approximately 250,000 distinct CDR3 sequences, roughly a sixth seen once. Sequenced input: PBMCs or a T cell subset sorted from them (not recorded which). The receptors were gathered from a man younger than 35 who had mild COVID-19 (a few samples of this study predate the infection). Cell type and time point are not known.

This clonotype has more than one count but fewer than ten. The chain recombines TRBV12-3 or TRBV12-4 with TRBJ2-5, with D perhaps matching TRBD2 (7 bases). Trimming removed 6 bases from V and 3 bases from J, with 20 bases in between. CDR3 length: 16 amino acids. CDR3 protein: CASSQRTGGTKETQYF. DNA for the CDR3: TGTGCCAGCAGCCAAAGGACGGGGGGCACCAAAGAGACCCAGTACTTC.

This clonotype was found many times. V and J are TRBV28 and TRBJ2-5; no firm D call. CDR1 and CDR2 from the germline V gene are MDHEN and SYDVKM. The CDR3 is 11 residues long. V was pared by 5 bases and J by 8 bases, with 9 bases between. CDR3 DNA sequence: TGTGCCAGCAGTGCGAAGGAAACCCAGTACTTC. Its protein is CASSAKETQYF.

The chain uses TRBV5-5 and TRBJ2-2; 10 nucleotides line up with TRBD1. The germline V gene encodes CDR1 SGHKS and CDR2 YYEKEE (reference sequence). There are 15 residues in the CDR3. Trimming cost V 0 bases and J 6 bases; bases outside gene matches: 2. CDR3 sequence reads: CASSLGDRGPGELFF. The DNA of the CDR3 is TGTGCCAGCAGCTTGGGGGACAGGGGACCCGGGGAGCTGTTTTTT.

The chain combines TRBV7-2 with TRBJ2-1; D is uncertain. The germline V and J ends were trimmed by 5 bases and 0 bases, with 11 bases remaining between them. Germline lookup yields CDR1 SGHTA and CDR2 FQGNSA. The CDR3 totals 15 residues. The CDR3 DNA sequence: TGTGCCAGCAGCCAGGAGCTGAGCTCCTACAATGAGCAGTTCTTC. This gives the protein CASSQELSSYNEQFF.

The chain carries TRBV5-1 and TRBJ2-7; 8 bases line up with TRBD1. Germline-derived CDR1 and CDR2 are SGHRS and YFSETQ. This CDR3 region has 14 residues. V was pared by 4 bases and J by 0 bases, with 3 bases of the junction left unmatched. The CDR3 loop is CASSLDRVSYEQYF. The CDR3, as DNA: TGCGCCAGCAGCCTGGACAGGGTCTCCTACGAGCAGTACTTC. Variable domain in full (rest from reference TRBV5-1 and TRBJ2-7): KAGVTQTPRYLIKTRGQQVTLSCSPISGHRSVSWYQQTPGQGLQFLFEYFSETQRNKGNFPGRFSGRQFSNSRSEMNVSTLELGDSALYLCASSLDRVSYEQYFGPGTRLTVT.

This chain links TRBV7-8 with TRBJ2-1; weak D call: TRBD1 (5 bases). Germline V gives CDR1 SGHVS, CDR2 FQNEAQ. Trimming took off 1 base at V and 10 bases at J, with 8 bases between the two ends. There are 12 residues in the CDR3. Written as DNA, the CDR3 is TGTGCCAGCAGCTTAGGACAGTACGAGCAGTTCTTC. Its translation: CASSLGQYEQFF. Full variable domain (remainder filled in from reference TRBV7-8 and TRBJ2-1): GAGVSQSPRYKVAKRGQDVALRCDPISGHVSLFWYQQALGQGPEFLTYFQNEAQLDKSGLPSDRFFAERPEGSVSTLKIQRTQQEDSAVYLCASSLGQYEQFFGPGTRLTVL.

The chain carries TRBV27 and TRBJ2-5; maybe TRBD2 (5 bases). CDR1 is MNHEY and CDR2 is SMNVEV in the germline V gene (reference sequence). This CDR3 has 14 residues. V was pared by 6 bases and J by 5 bases, with 16 bases between. CDR3 in amino acids: CASSPLGSRETQYF. The CDR3 nucleotides are TGTGCCAGCAGCCCTCTAGGGAGCCGGGAGACCCAGTACTTC.